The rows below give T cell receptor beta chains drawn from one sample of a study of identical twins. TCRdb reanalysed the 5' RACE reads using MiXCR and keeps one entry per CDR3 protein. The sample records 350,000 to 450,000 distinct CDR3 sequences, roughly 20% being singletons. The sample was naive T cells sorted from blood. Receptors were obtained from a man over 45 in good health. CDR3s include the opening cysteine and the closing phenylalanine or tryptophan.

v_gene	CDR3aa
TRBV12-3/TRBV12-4	CASSLRLNSYEQYF
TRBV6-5	CASSYRQGQADTQYF
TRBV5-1	CASSSTISLLAGGIHEQFF
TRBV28	CASSPTLGTQYF
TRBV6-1	CASSKIGTANQPQHF
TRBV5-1	CASSLGTGVYEQYF
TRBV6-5	CASSYGTGGVEQYF
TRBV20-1	CSARDLIQNQDTQYF
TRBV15	CATSREIPNEQYF
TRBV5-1	CASSFDRSYFNEQFF
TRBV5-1	CASSLDPGTGTYEQYF
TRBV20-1	CSARVGSGRYEQYF
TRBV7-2	CASSLGRRDPSYEQYF
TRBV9	CASSGSGRAPGDTQYF
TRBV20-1	CSATLYHHGGGARNEQFF
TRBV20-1	CGEQLNTEAFF